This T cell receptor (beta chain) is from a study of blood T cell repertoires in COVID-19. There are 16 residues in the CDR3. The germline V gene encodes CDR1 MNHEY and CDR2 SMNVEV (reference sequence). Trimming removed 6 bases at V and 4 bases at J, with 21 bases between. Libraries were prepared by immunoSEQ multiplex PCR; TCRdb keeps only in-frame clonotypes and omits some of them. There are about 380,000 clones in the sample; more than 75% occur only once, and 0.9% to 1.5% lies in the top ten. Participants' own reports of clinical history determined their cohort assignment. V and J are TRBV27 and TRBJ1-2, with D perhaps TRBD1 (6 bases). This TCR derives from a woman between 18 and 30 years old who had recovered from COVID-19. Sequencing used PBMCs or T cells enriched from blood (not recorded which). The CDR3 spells CASSSPRDITPYGYTF. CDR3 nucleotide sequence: TGTGCCAGCAGCTCGCCCAGGGACATCACCCCCTATGGCTACACCTTC.